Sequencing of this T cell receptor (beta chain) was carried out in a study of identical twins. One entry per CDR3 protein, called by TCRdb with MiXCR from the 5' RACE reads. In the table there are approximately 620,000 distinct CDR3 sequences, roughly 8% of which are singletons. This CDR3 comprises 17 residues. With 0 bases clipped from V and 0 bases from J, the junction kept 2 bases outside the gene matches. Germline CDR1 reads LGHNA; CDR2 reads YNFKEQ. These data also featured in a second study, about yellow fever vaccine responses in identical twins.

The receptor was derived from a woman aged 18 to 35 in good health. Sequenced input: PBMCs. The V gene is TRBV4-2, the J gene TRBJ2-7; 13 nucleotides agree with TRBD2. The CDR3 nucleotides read TGTGCCAGCAGCCAAGACCGACTAGCGGGGGGCTCCTACGAGCAGTACTTC. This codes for CASSQDRLAGGSYEQYF.